A single sample gave rise to the 25 T cell receptor beta chains below, sequenced in a study of T cells after yellow fever vaccination. TCRdb re-derived calls from the 5' RACE reads in MiXCR, one entry per CDR3 protein. Of approximately 34,000 distinct CDR3 sequences in the sample, 6.6% were seen once. This specimen was PBMCs, either bulk or a sorted T-cell subset (CD4+, CD8+, memory, or dextramer-sorted; not recorded which), taken on the day of the first yellow fever vaccination. The source of these receptors is a man aged 18 to 30 who received the YFV17D yellow fever vaccine.

The chain employs TRBV7-3 and TRBJ2-3; D is possibly TRBD1 (5 bases). This CDR3 has 15 amino acids. Germline V gene sequence: CDR1 SGHTA, CDR2 FQGTGA. Trimming stripped 4 bases from V and 5 bases from J, with 16 bases between. CDR3 sequence: CASSSFPGKGDTQYF. As DNA, the CDR3 is TGTGCCAGCAGCTCCTTCCCAGGGAAGGGAGATACGCAGTATTTT. Drawing the rest from reference TRBV7-3 and TRBJ2-3, the complete variable domain is GAGVSQTPSNKVTEKGKYVELRCDPISGHTALYWYRQSLGQGPEFLIYFQGTGAADDSGLPNDRFFAVRPEGSVSTLKIQRTERGDSAVYLCASSSFPGKGDTQYFGPGTRLTVL.

At least ten counts were recorded for this clonotype. The rearrangement links TRBV4-1 to TRBJ2-1; tentatively, D is TRBD1 or TRBD2 (5 bases each). V was shortened by 0 bases and J by 6 bases, with 15 bases between the two germline ends. CDR3 length: 16 residues. From germline, CDR1 is MGHRA and CDR2 YSYEKL. The CDR3 DNA is TGCGCCAGCAGCCAAGATGGGGCTAGCTTGGGCAATGAGCAGTTCTTC. Translating gives CASSQDGASLGNEQFF.

This clonotype appeared many times. The gene calls are TRBV6-1 and TRBJ2-3; 7 bases fit TRBD1. Germline V gives CDR1 MNHNS, CDR2 SASEGT. V shed 5 bases, J shed 8 bases, and the junction held 7 bases outside the gene matches. The CDR3 totals 13 residues. Here the CDR3 reads CASSPRQGATQYF. The CDR3 region has the DNA TGTGCCAGCAGTCCACGACAGGGTGCTACGCAGTATTTT.

This clonotype was seen a handful of times. This chain joins TRBV19 and TRBJ1-4; 9 bases match TRBD1. CDR1 is LNHDA and CDR2 is SQIVND in the germline V gene (reference sequence). There are 15 residues in the CDR3. Losses at the gene ends were 4 bases for V and 8 bases for J; bases not matched to a gene: 8. CDR3 sequence (DNA): TGTGCCAGTAGTAATCGGGACAGGGTACGAGAAAAACTGTTTTTT. Residues: CASSNRDRVREKLFF.

This clonotype was counted ten times or more. This rearrangement joins TRBV4-2 to TRBJ2-3; no clear D gene. The CDR3 extends over 17 amino acids. CDR1 is LGHNA and CDR2 is YNFKEQ in the germline V gene. The germline V and J ends were trimmed by 0 bases and 3 bases, with 16 bases remaining between them. The CDR3 DNA is TGTGCCAGCAGCCAAGATCTAGGGTCCGCCCGTACAGATACGCAGTATTTT. It codes for CASSQDLGSARTDTQYF.

In its sample, this clonotype was seen many times. This chain joins TRBV7-2 and TRBJ2-1; TRBD1 matches 10 bases. Unmatched junction bases numbered 4, after V lost 1 base and J lost 7 bases. Germline CDR1 reads SGHTA; CDR2 reads FQGNSA. This CDR3 is 15 amino acids long. The CDR3 reads CASSLVGQGWNEQFF. DNA of the CDR3: TGTGCCAGCAGCTTAGTGGGACAGGGGTGGAATGAGCAGTTCTTC.

This clonotype showed up many times. The chain joins TRBV10-3 to TRBJ1-5; 7 positions match TRBD1. The V and J ends lost 2 bases and 6 bases, in that order; junction bases with no gene match: 4. The CDR3 extends over 14 amino acids. The germline CDR1 and CDR2 sequences are ENHRY and SYGVKD. The CDR3 sequence is CAISEDRESQPQHF. The CDR3 nucleotides read TGTGCCATCAGTGAGGACAGGGAGAGTCAGCCCCAGCATTTT.

This clonotype was recorded many times. This chain uses TRBV7-3 with TRBJ1-6, with D uncertain. The V gene's germline CDR1 is SGHTA and CDR2 FQGTGA. The CDR3 contains 13 residues. Trimming cost V 2 bases and J 9 bases, with 8 bases left between them. This CDR3 is CASSLGESSPLHF. The CDR3 nucleotides are TGTGCCAGCAGCTTAGGTGAAAGTTCACCCCTCCACTTT.

This clonotype was counted ten times or more. The J gene is TRBJ2-1, the V gene TRBV27, with 9 positions matching TRBD2. V shed 8 bases and J 16 bases; nucleotides not matched to a gene: 9. The CDR3 sequence is 11 residues long. Germline V gene sequence: CDR1 MNHEY, CDR2 SMNVEV (reference sequence). The CDR3 protein is CASLGLAGYFF. CDR3 bases: TGTGCCAGCTTGGGGCTAGCGGGGTACTTCTTC.

Details on this clonotype: A much bigger clone sits one base away, suggesting this may be a read error. The DNA for the CDR3 is TGTGCCTGGAGTGTCGCCCTACACGAGACCCAGTACTTC. Translated, it gives CAWSVALHETQYF. V usage is TRBV30 and J usage is TRBJ2-5; D unresolved. The CDR3 contains 13 residues. Deletions cut 0 bases from V and 5 bases from J, with 10 bases between. Germline CDR1 is GTSNPN and CDR2 is SVGIG (reference sequence).

This clonotype was detected many times. The chain recombines TRBV5-1 with TRBJ2-3; D unclear. CDR1 is SGHRS and CDR2 is YFSETQ in the germline V gene. Trimming took off 6 bases at V and 1 base at J, with 15 bases between the two ends. CDR3 length: 15 residues. The CDR3 region is CASNRVELGTDTQYF. The CDR3 nucleotides read TGCGCCAGCAATCGAGTCGAATTGGGCACAGATACGCAGTATTTT.

The sample holds many counts of this clonotype. The rearrangement uses TRBV6-5 and TRBJ2-4; the D is unclear. Germline assignment: CDR1 MNHEY and CDR2 SVGAGI. V lost 0 bases to trimming and J lost 3 bases, with 9 bases between them. The CDR3 is 15 residues long. The CDR3: CASSYSTVDKNIQYF. CDR3 bases: TGTGCCAGCAGTTACTCGACGGTTGACAAAAACATTCAGTACTTC.

Only a few counts were recorded for this clonotype. The chain has TRBV4-1 and TRBJ2-2; 7 bases align to TRBD1. Trimming removed 0 bases from V and 5 bases from J; junction bases left unmatched: 3. Germline-derived CDR1 and CDR2 are MGHRA and YSYEKL. This CDR3 spans 15 amino acids. DNA of the CDR3: TGCGCCAGCAGCCAAGAGGGGACAGAGACCGGGGAGCTGTTTTTT. Translation: CASSQEGTETGELFF.

This clonotype was counted at least ten times. The J gene is TRBJ1-1, the V gene TRBV5-1, with a tentative D call TRBD1 (5 bases). Germline V CDR1 and CDR2: SGHRS, YFSETQ. This CDR3 is built from 14 residues. Trimming took off 0 bases at V and 4 bases at J, with 10 bases between the two ends. The CDR3, as DNA: TGCGCCAGCAGCTTGGGATCAGGGCGCACTGAAGCTTTCTTT. It encodes CASSLGSGRTEAFF.

This clonotype has only a few counts. The rearrangement uses TRBV6-5 and TRBJ1-2; D may be TRBD1 (5 bases). This CDR3 spans 16 amino acids. The V end lost 8 bases, the J end lost 5 bases, and 24 bases lay between the germline ends. CDR1 and CDR2 (germline): MNHEY, SVGAGI. DNA of the CDR3: TGTGCCAGCTTCAGCACCGGCACCGGGGGATTTTATGGCTACACCTTC. Translating gives CASFSTGTGGFYGYTF.

The chain links TRBV4-1 to TRBJ2-3; 13 bases are shared with TRBD2. The CDR3 extends over 18 amino acids. The V segment lost 1 base and the J segment 2 bases; nucleotides outside the gene matches: 6. Germline V gene lookup returns CDR1 MGHRA and CDR2 YSYEKL. The CDR3, as DNA: TGCGCCAGCAGCCAAGGGGCCGGGACTAGCGGGGTCACAGATACGCAGTATTTT. As protein: CASSQGAGTSGVTDTQYF.

For this clonotype: A read error is possible here, since a much larger clone lies one base away. The chain is built from TRBV20-1 and TRBJ2-3; 8 bases align to TRBD2. Trimming took 0 bases from V and 2 from J; bases not matched to a gene: 4. Germline CDR1 is DFQATT and CDR2 is SNEGSKA (reference sequence). This CDR3 region has 15 residues. The DNA for the CDR3 is TGCAGTGCTAGAGATACGGGGGGGGTCACAGATACGCAGTATTTT. Its translation is CSARDTGGVTDTQYF.

This clonotype has ten or more counts. The V call is TRBV12-3 or TRBV12-4, the J call TRBJ1-5; tentative D call: TRBD1 (6 bases). V was cut by 5 bases and J by 5 bases, with 13 bases left in between. The CDR3 consists of 14 residues. For the CDR3, the DNA is TGTGCCAGCAGTCCCCAGGGGACGGATCAGCCCCAGCATTTT. Protein sequence: CASSPQGTDQPQHF.

J is TRBJ2-4 and V is TRBV9, with unresolved D. Trimming removed 3 bases at V and 0 bases at J, with 7 bases between. The CDR3 has 14 amino acids. Germline assignment: CDR1 SGDLS and CDR2 YYNGEE. The CDR3 here is CASSATLAKNIQYF. CDR3 nucleotide sequence: TGTGCCAGCAGCGCGACATTAGCCAAAAACATTCAGTACTTC.

At least ten counts were recorded for this clonotype. The chain uses TRBV7-3 and TRBJ2-3; D could derive from TRBD1 or TRBD2 (7 bases each). V shed 5 bases and J shed 5 bases, with 17 bases lying between them. This CDR3 spans 15 amino acids. CDR1 SGHTA and CDR2 FQGTGA come from the germline V gene. The CDR3 DNA reads as TGTGCCAGCAGCGTCCAGGGGGGCGGGGGAGATACGCAGTATTTT. As protein: CASSVQGGGGDTQYF.

There are many counts of this clonotype. CDR3 in DNA: TGTGCCAGCAGCTTAGAAGGCGGGGGGGCCGGTCACGAGCAGTACGTC. This sequence encodes CASSLEGGGAGHEQYV. This chain connects TRBV7-2 to TRBJ2-7; TRBD2 matches 9 bases. V trimming: 1 base; J trimming: 5 bases; junction bases outside the gene matches: 9. In germline, CDR1 is SGHTA, CDR2 FQGNSA. CDR3 length equals 16 residues.

In its sample, this clonotype was seen many times. This chain joins TRBV12-3 or TRBV12-4 and TRBJ1-4; 9 bases agree with TRBD1. V shed 5 bases and J 4 bases; nucleotides not matched to a gene: 8. This CDR3 has 16 amino acids. The CDR3 bases are TGTGCCAGCAGTACAGGGGGCTTTCGGAGTAATGAAAAACTGTTTTTT. It encodes CASSTGGFRSNEKLFF.

The chain has TRBV20-1 and TRBJ2-3; 10 positions agree with TRBD1. This CDR3 has 14 residues. Germline V gene data show CDR1 as DFQATT and CDR2 as SNEGSKA (reference sequence). CDR3 loop: CSWDRGLDTDTQYF. The CDR3 region has the DNA TGCTCCTGGGACAGGGGTCTGGACACAGATACGCAGTATTTT.

This clonotype was picked up many times. V gene TRBV5-1 combines with J gene TRBJ2-2; D is perhaps TRBD2 (6 bases). This CDR3 comprises 14 residues. Trimming pared 9 bases from V and 0 bases from J, leaving 12 bases between. Germline V lookup: CDR1 SGHRS, CDR2 YFSETQ. The CDR3 region is CATWGEANTGELFF. The CDR3 DNA sequence: TGCGCCACCTGGGGGGAGGCGAACACCGGGGAGCTGTTTTTT.

The table lists this clonotype with many counts. The rearrangement links TRBV5-1 to TRBJ2-3; D ambiguous. This CDR3 region has 15 residues. CDR1 is SGHRS, CDR2 YFSETQ, per germline. The V end lost 4 bases, the J end lost 0 bases, and 12 bases lay between the germline ends. The CDR3 here is CASSLENLSTDTQYF. The CDR3 nucleotides are TGCGCCAGCAGCCTAGAAAACCTTAGCACAGATACGCAGTATTTT.